The 26 T cell receptor beta chains listed next were all sequenced from one sample in a study of cytomegalovirus exposure and HLA in healthy donors. The data were produced by immunoSEQ multiplex PCR, yet TCRdb's version contains in-frame clones alone and is incomplete. The repertoire has 150,000 to 200,000 clones, around nine tenths of them found once; the top ten carry 2% to 2.5%. The material sequenced was PBMCs. The receptor set was obtained from a woman between 18 and 29 years old in good health and CMV-seronegative.

The chain links TRBV4-2 to TRBJ2-6; TRBD1 matches 9 bases. Trimming removed 1 base from V and 0 bases from J; junction bases left unmatched: 13. Germline V gene data show CDR1 as LGHNA and CDR2 as YNFKEQ. The CDR3 is made up of 21 amino acids. The CDR3 is CASSQAARQGTGNSGANVLTF. The CDR3 DNA is TGTGCCAGCAGCCAAGCCGCGAGACAGGGGACAGGGAACTCTGGGGCCAACGTCCTGACTTTC.

This CDR3 is CASSLFQASTDTQYF. DNA for the CDR3: TGTGCCAGCAGCTTGTTCCAGGCTTCCACAGATACGCAGTATTTT. The chain links TRBV5-6 to TRBJ2-3; D not certain. The ends were cut back, 1 base at V and 2 bases at J, with 11 bases in the middle. The length of the CDR3 is 15 residues. The germline CDR1 and CDR2 sequences are SGHDT and YYEEEE.

The chain combines TRBV9 with TRBJ2-1; TRBD1 might be the D (5 bases). V shed 1 base and J shed 7 bases, with 12 bases lying between them. Germline CDR1 and CDR2: SGDLS and YYNGEE. CDR3 size: 14 residues. CDR3 coding DNA: TGTGCCAGCAGCGTATCAGGGATTAATAATGAGCAGTTCTTC. Translated, it gives CASSVSGINNEQFF.

This clone was seen only a few times. The V call is TRBV13, the J call TRBJ2-7; TRBD1 aligns across 8 bases. The ends lost 6 bases at V and 5 bases at J; junction bases unmatched: 6. Germline CDR1 and CDR2: PRHDT and FYEKMQ (reference sequence). The CDR3 runs to 13 residues. This CDR3 reads CASRMDRADEQYF. The CDR3 nucleotides are TGTGCCAGCAGGATGGACAGGGCCGACGAGCAGTACTTC. The whole variable domain, filled in from reference TRBV13 and TRBJ2-7, reads AAGVIQSPRHLIKEKRETATLKCYPIPRHDTVYWYQQGPGQDPQFLISFYEKMQSDKGSIPDRFSAQQFSDYHSELNMSSLELGDSALYFCASRMDRADEQYFGPGTRLTVT.

This chain connects TRBV18 to TRBJ1-1; D is ambiguous. CDR1 KGHSH and CDR2 LQKENI come from the germline V gene. The germline V and J ends were trimmed by 6 bases and 0 bases, with 17 bases remaining between them. This CDR3 is built from 16 residues. CDR3 nucleotides: TGTGCCAGCTCCCCGCGAGAGGCACTTGTGAACACTGAAGCTTTCTTT. Amino acids: CASSPREALVNTEAFF.

This chain uses TRBV2 with TRBJ1-1; D might be TRBD1 (5 bases). V was pared by 2 bases and J by 4 bases, with 14 bases between. CDR3 size: 15 residues. Germline CDR1 and CDR2: SNHLY and FYNNEI. The CDR3 reads CASSEYGGGGTEAFF. The CDR3 DNA reads TGTGCCAGCAGTGAATATGGCGGCGGGGGCACTGAAGCTTTCTTT. The entire variable domain, with the rest obtained from reference TRBV2 and TRBJ1-1, is as follows: EPEVTQTPSHQVTQMGQEVILRCVPISNHLYFYWYRQILGQKVEFLVSFYNNEISEKSEIFDDQFSVERPDGSNFTLKIRSTKLEDSAMYFCASSEYGGGGTEAFFGQGTRLTVV.

The chain joins TRBV5-1 to TRBJ1-1; TRBD1 aligns across 9 bases. The CDR3 consists of 15 residues. Germline values: CDR1 SGHRS, CDR2 YFSETQ. Germline trimming cut 1 base from V and 3 bases from J; bases unmatched to any gene: 4. The CDR3 DNA reads as TGCGCCAGCAGCTTGCGGGGACAGGGAGACACTGAAGCTTTCTTT. It translates to CASSLRGQGDTEAFF.

V is TRBV7-6 and J is TRBJ2-3; D is uncertain. This CDR3 is built from 14 residues. Deletions cut 3 bases from V and 0 bases from J, with 7 bases between. Germline values: CDR1 SGHVS, CDR2 FNYEAQ. The DNA of the CDR3 is TGTGCCAGCAGCTTTCGACATAGCACAGATACGCAGTATTTT. This gives the protein CASSFRHSTDTQYF.

J is TRBJ1-1 and V is TRBV7-2; possible D gene TRBD1, 5 bases. V dropped 2 bases and J dropped 3 bases, with 13 bases sitting between them. Germline V gene data show CDR1 as SGHTA and CDR2 as FQGNSA. This CDR3 region has 15 residues. The CDR3 DNA reads TGTGCCAGCAGCTTATTGTTTACAGGCTACACTGAAGCTTTCTTT. It specifies CASSLLFTGYTEAFF.

The chain links TRBV15 to TRBJ1-2, with D uncertain. This CDR3 is built from 13 residues. V lost 2 bases, J lost 9 bases, and 13 bases lay in between. Germline V gives CDR1 LNHNV, CDR2 YYDKDF (reference sequence). As DNA, the CDR3 is TGTGCCACCAGCAGACCCCAGGTCAGGAGCTACACCTTC. It yields the protein CATSRPQVRSYTF.

This clone was counted a few times. The chain joins TRBV29-1 to TRBJ2-7, with D tentatively TRBD2 (6 bases). The CDR3 is 15 amino acids. V gave up 3 bases and J gave up 7 bases, with 22 bases separating them. From germline, CDR1 is SQVTM and CDR2 ANQGSEA. CDR3 region: CSVDIGAGSAGEQYF. The CDR3, as DNA: TGCAGCGTTGACATCGGTGCGGGGTCGGCGGGTGAGCAGTACTTC.

This clone has only a few counts. The rearrangement uses TRBV18 and TRBJ1-2; the match to TRBD1 covers 10 bases. V was clipped by 4 bases and J by 12 bases; unmatched bases: 5. The CDR3 has 12 amino acids. Germline V CDR1 and CDR2: KGHSH, LQKENI. CDR3 amino acids: CASSLGQGDDTF. The CDR3 DNA is TGTGCCAGCTCACTAGGACAGGGGGATGACACCTTC.

This rearrangement joins TRBV5-6 to TRBJ1-1; the D is unclear. V was clipped by 0 bases and J by 0 bases, with 6 bases between them. CDR3 length: 14 residues. The germline V gene encodes CDR1 SGHDT and CDR2 YYEEEE. CDR3 nucleotides: TGTGCCAGCAGCTTGGTCAGGTTGAACACTGAAGCTTTCTTT. Translation gives CASSLVRLNTEAFF.

The chain combines TRBV19 with TRBJ1-1; TRBD1 might be the D (6 bases). From germline, CDR1 is LNHDA and CDR2 SQIVND (reference sequence). The CDR3 has 14 amino acids. Trimming left V 5 bases short and J 6 bases short, with 16 bases between. The CDR3 spells CASSVRQGWAEAFF. The DNA of the CDR3 is TGTGCCAGTAGTGTCCGGCAGGGGTGGGCTGAAGCTTTCTTT.

J is TRBJ1-5 and V is TRBV4-1; the D gene is possibly TRBD1 (5 bases). The germline CDR1 and CDR2 sequences are MGHRA and YSYEKL. The CDR3 runs 15 residues. With 5 bases removed from V and 6 bases from J, the gap between germline ends came to 17 bases. CDR3 DNA: TGCGCCAGCAGCGGTGACAGAGGTCGAGGTCAGCCCCAGCATTTT. Translation gives CASSGDRGRGQPQHF.

This clone showed up just once. The chain is built from TRBV19 and TRBJ2-7; 8 nucleotides align to TRBD2. The CDR3 sequence is 15 residues long. Germline CDR1 is LNHDA and CDR2 is SQIVND (reference sequence). Unmatched junction bases numbered 13, after V lost 7 bases and J lost 5 bases. This CDR3 is CASTPRGGAGNEQYF. In DNA, the CDR3 is TGTGCCAGTACCCCCCGGGGGGGAGCCGGGAACGAGCAGTACTTC.

J is TRBJ2-7 and V is TRBV5-1, with 9 nucleotides matching TRBD1. This CDR3 spans 15 amino acids. The J segment lost 11 bases and the V segment lost 4 bases, leaving 16 bases of the junction unmatched. Germline V lookup: CDR1 SGHRS, CDR2 YFSETQ. The CDR3 DNA reads as TGCGCCAGCAGCCCCCTAGACCCGGGACAGGGTGGGGAGTACTTC. It encodes CASSPLDPGQGGEYF.

V usage is TRBV7-2 and J usage is TRBJ1-1, with a tentative D call TRBD1 (5 bases). The CDR3 is 15 residues long. V lost 5 bases to trimming and J lost 0 bases, with 13 bases between them. Germline CDR1 is SGHTA and CDR2 is FQGNSA. This CDR3 is CASSRRQSLNTEAFF. The CDR3 DNA reads TGTGCCAGCAGCCGGAGACAGAGCCTGAACACTGAAGCTTTCTTT. The whole variable domain, remainder taken from reference TRBV7-2 and TRBJ1-1, is GAGVSQSPSNKVTEKGKDVELRCDPISGHTALYWYRQSLGQGLEFLIYFQGNSAPDKSGLPSDRFSAERTGGSVSTLTIQRTQQEDSAVYLCASSRRQSLNTEAFFGQGTRLTVV.

This rearrangement joins TRBV9 to TRBJ2-7; a possible D gene is TRBD2 (6 bases). Germline CDR1 SGDLS, CDR2 YYNGEE. V gave up 7 bases and J gave up 5 bases, with 22 bases separating them. CDR3 length: 15 amino acids. The CDR3 here is CASAEGSGRLNEQYF. The CDR3 DNA reads as TGTGCCAGCGCCGAGGGGAGCGGGCGTCTCAACGAGCAGTACTTC.

The chain combines TRBV5-1 with TRBJ2-5, with D possibly matching TRBD1 (6 bases). Trimming took 1 base from V and 1 from J, leaving 20 bases between them. CDR3 size: 18 residues. Germline CDR1 reads SGHRS; CDR2 reads YFSETQ. CDR3 nucleotide sequence: TGCGCCAGCAGCTTGTCAGGGGCTCCAACCTATACCCAAGAGACCCAGTACTTC. This translates into CASSLSGAPTYTQETQYF.

The chain uses TRBV7-9 and TRBJ2-3, with D possibly TRBD2 on 5 matching bases. The V and J ends lost 4 bases and 4 bases respectively, with 18 bases between them. The CDR3 loop spans 16 amino acids. Germline V gives CDR1 SEHNR, CDR2 FQNEAQ (reference sequence). The CDR3: CASSSLGRVDPDTQYF. The CDR3 DNA sequence: TGTGCCAGCAGCTCCCTAGGGCGGGTGGATCCAGATACGCAGTATTTT. Full variable domain (remainder filled in from reference TRBV7-9 and TRBJ2-3): DTGVSQNPRHKITKRGQNVTFRCDPISEHNRLYWYRQTLGQGPEFLTYFQNEAQLEKSRLLSDRFSAERPKGSFSTLEIQRTEQGDSAMYLCASSSLGRVDPDTQYFGPGTRLTVL.

This clone is a singleton in its sample. The V call is TRBV27, the J call TRBJ1-5, with no clear D. Germline V CDR1 and CDR2: MNHEY, SMNVEV (reference sequence). The V gene lost 5 bases and the J gene lost 4 bases, with 15 bases spanning the gap. CDR3 length equals 15 residues. The DNA of the CDR3 is TGTGCCAGCAGTCCTCACGGAGGATATAATCAGCCCCAGCATTTT. It yields the protein CASSPHGGYNQPQHF.

This clone has only a few counts. The chain is built from TRBV5-1 and TRBJ1-1; TRBD1 matches 9 bases. CDR1 and CDR2 from the germline V gene are SGHRS and YFSETQ. This CDR3 has 16 residues. V lost 3 bases to trimming and J lost 0 bases; unmatched junction nucleotides: 6. The CDR3 DNA sequence: TGCGCCAGCAGCTCTCAGGGGACAGGGTTGAACACTGAAGCTTTCTTT. It yields the protein CASSSQGTGLNTEAFF.

This clone was counted a single time. The gene calls are TRBV29-1 and TRBJ1-2, with D hard to call. V was shortened by 6 bases and J by 9 bases, with 14 bases between the two germline ends. The germline CDR1 and CDR2 sequences are SQVTM and ANQGSEA. The length of the CDR3 is 11 residues. The CDR3 reads CSVEGEESYTF. As DNA, the CDR3 is TGCAGCGTGGAGGGTGAGGAGAGCTACACCTTC.

V gene TRBV27 combines with J gene TRBJ2-7; the D gene is possibly TRBD1 (5 bases). Trimming removed 4 bases from V and 7 bases from J, with 14 bases in between. Germline-derived CDR1 and CDR2 are MNHEY and SMNVEV (reference sequence). CDR3 size: 13 residues. The CDR3 protein is CASSSGILGEQYF. CDR3 coding DNA: TGTGCCAGCAGTTCAGGGATCTTGGGGGAGCAGTACTTC.

Comment on this clone: The same CDR3 also results from other DNA sequences found in this sample. The chain has TRBV2 and TRBJ2-7, with a possible D match to TRBD1 (6 bases). Trimming stripped 4 bases from V and 0 bases from J, with 10 bases between. The CDR3 totals 14 residues. Germline V lookup: CDR1 SNHLY, CDR2 FYNNEI. The CDR3: CASSGQGPSYEQYF. The CDR3 DNA reads TGTGCCAGCAGTGGGCAGGGGCCCTCCTACGAGCAGTACTTC.